In its sample, the clone carrying this T cell receptor (beta chain) was seen once. The antigen is unknown. Per germline, CDR1 KGHSH and CDR2 LQKENI. The CDR3 is 16 amino acids. The germline V and J ends were trimmed by 1 base and 3 bases, with 12 bases remaining between them. This entry is derived from a study of shared clonotypes between healthy human individuals. On the study more broadly: The people who gave samples were two women and a few men aged 18 to 49.

Study-level results: Only blood was sampled, and tissue TCR repertoires likely differ from blood ones.

Donation came from healthy HIV-negative adults that had no recent acute infections or vaccinations. The team ran DNA from unsorted PBMCs on ten immunoSEQ deep assay plates for sequencing. Generated by immunoSEQ multiplex PCR, the TCRdb table keeps only in-frame clones and is missing some. The profile shows roughly 490,000 clones, around 78% of them singletons. Sequenced sample: PBMCs. This sequence was found in a woman aged 40 to 50 in good health. Some clones in this sample may be carry-over from other donors' samples. The chain combines TRBV18 with TRBJ2-2; D remains ambiguous. The CDR3 DNA is TGTGCCAGCTCACCACGGACCGATCGCGACACCGGGGAGCTGTTTTTT. This gives the protein CASSPRTDRDTGELFF.